The following is a T cell receptor beta chain sequence with its context. Its antigen is as yet unknown. The data stem from a study of identical twins. Findings and limits, study-wide: In cord blood, abundant beta clonotypes had fewer insertions; memory showed no trend. Cross-sectional statistical analysis was relied on for the conclusions, without the same donors being followed. Zero-insertion results could be subject to partial confounding by invariant MAIT and iNKT cells.

Template switching introduced a universal primer site, and the cDNA bore unique molecular identifiers. TCRdb fed the 5' RACE reads into MiXCR, producing one record per CDR3 protein. The table shows roughly 1.6 million distinct CDR3 sequences, with around 29% occurring only once. V lost 6 bases and J lost 0, with 16 bases in between. From germline, CDR1 is DFQATT and CDR2 SNEGSKA (reference sequence). The CDR3 length is 15 residues. The TCR sequence derives from a newborn girl in good health. This sequence joins TRBV20-1 and TRBJ2-3; D is unclear. Source material: cord blood. Here the CDR3 DNA reads TGCAGTGCAGAGAAGGGCGGAGCTAGCACAGATACGCAGTATTTT. As protein: CSAEKGGASTDTQYF.